This TCR beta chain was recovered during a study of T cell responses to AZD1222 COVID-19 vaccine. The overall study: The analysis combined second doses at about 4 or about 12 weeks. Study-wide findings and caveats: Breadth and depth of Spike-specific TCRs rose after two AZD1222 doses. The study reported that nearly half of spike-specific TCRs target unmutated variant regions.

TCRdb's copy holds only in-frame clones and misses some; the assay was immunoSEQ multiplex PCR. The sample has under 150,000 clones, approximately 86% seen once; the top ten hold roughly 2.4%. This clone was detected once. Its antigen is not known. V lost 4 bases to trimming and J lost 3 bases; unmatched junction nucleotides: 5. CDR3 length: 14 residues. Per the germline V gene, CDR1 is SGHRS and CDR2 is YFSETQ. The gene calls are TRBV5-1 and TRBJ2-3; the match to TRBD1 covers 7 bases. This TCR was recovered from an adult in good health. The source material was peripheral blood, sampled on day 0 of AZD1222 vaccination. Here the CDR3 reads CASSQSTGTDTQYF. The CDR3, as DNA: TGCGCCAGCAGCCAGTCGACAGGGACAGATACGCAGTATTTT.